A single sample gave rise to the 20 T cell receptor beta chains below, sequenced in a study of T cells in Graves' hyperthyroidism and ophthalmopathy. TCR beta CDR3 sequences were amplified from RNA transcripts. The TCR CDR3 first-round RT-PCR relied on the HTBI primer set. Each CDR3 protein gets one entry after TCRdb re-called the multiplex PCR reads with MiXCR. The sample gives 300,000 to 350,000 distinct CDR3 sequences, roughly a fifth of which show up once; about 50% is in the top ten. What was sequenced was blood. All receptors derive from a woman aged 50 to 60 with Graves' hyperthyroidism.

This chain links TRBV4-1 with TRBJ1-5; D is unclear. V lost 6 bases to trimming and J lost 0 bases, with 18 bases between them. This CDR3 is built from 17 residues. Germline V gene sequence: CDR1 MGHRA, CDR2 YSYEKL. The DNA of the CDR3 is TGCGCCAGCAGTCCCCAACCAACGGAGGATAGCAATCAGCCCCAGCATTTT. Its protein product is CASSPQPTEDSNQPQHF.

This clonotype was seen more than once but under ten times. At one of its ends the junction is not consistent with the germline gene, which may arise from a read error. V is TRBV6-5 and J is TRBJ2-5; 10 bases agree with TRBD1. Germline V gives CDR1 MNHEY, CDR2 SVGAGI. CDR3 length: 16 residues. In nucleotides, the CDR3 is TGTGCCAGCAGTTACTCGACAGGGGGCGCGGGAGAGGCCCAGTACTTC. Protein sequence: CASSYSTGGAGEAQYF.

This clonotype was detected only a few times. The rearrangement links TRBV12-5 to TRBJ2-5; D is unclear. Germline assignment: CDR1 LGHNT and CDR2 FRNRAP. The CDR3 is made up of 11 amino acids. Trimming stripped 1 base from V and 3 bases from J, with 0 bases between. CDR3: CASGLEETQYF. CDR3 coding DNA: TGTGCTAGTGGTTTGGAAGAGACCCAGTACTTC.

The rearrangement uses TRBV2 and TRBJ1-1; the D gene is possibly TRBD1 (5 bases). Trimming stripped 2 bases from V and 6 bases from J, with 19 bases between. Germline CDR1 reads SNHLY; CDR2 reads FYNNEI. The length of the CDR3 is 16 residues. This CDR3 reads CASSESRVRINSEAFF. The CDR3 DNA reads as TGTGCCAGCAGTGAAAGCAGGGTACGGATTAATTCTGAAGCTTTCTTT.

This clonotype was counted at least ten times. CDR3 sequence (DNA): TGTGCCAGCAGTACCCGACAGGGGGGCTATGGCTACACCTTC. This encodes CASSTRQGGYGYTF. The chain carries TRBV12-3 or TRBV12-4 and TRBJ1-2; 9 bases are shared with TRBD1. V shed 5 bases and J 4 bases; nucleotides not matched to a gene: 5. This CDR3 spans 14 amino acids.

This clonotype was counted only a few times. The chain recombines TRBV5-1 with TRBJ2-2; D perhaps matches TRBD1 (5 bases). The CDR3 is 16 residues long. Per germline, CDR1 SGHRS and CDR2 YFSETQ. Trimming shortened V by 0 bases and J by 2 bases, and 11 bases separated the two germline ends. This CDR3 is CASSLGVGRNTGELFF. For the CDR3, the DNA is TGCGCCAGCAGCTTGGGAGTGGGGCGAAACACCGGGGAGCTGTTTTTT.

The chain couples TRBV20-1 to TRBJ2-6, with D hard to call. In germline, CDR1 is DFQATT, CDR2 SNEGSKA (reference sequence). The CDR3 has 15 amino acids. Trimming shortened V by 4 bases and J by 0 bases, and 10 bases separated the two germline ends. The CDR3 bases are TGCAGTGCTACCTCCGACTCCTCTGGGGCCAACGTCCTGACTTTC. Protein sequence: CSATSDSSGANVLTF.

The chain links TRBV20-1 to TRBJ1-6, with D uncertain. Germline V gene sequence: CDR1 DFQATT, CDR2 SNEGSKA (reference sequence). CDR3 size: 13 residues. V lost 0 bases, J lost 9 bases, and 9 bases lay in between. The CDR3: CSAREMAGSPLHF. The CDR3 DNA reads TGCAGTGCTAGAGAGATGGCAGGTTCACCCCTCCACTTT.

This clonotype was picked up many times. This rearrangement joins TRBV3-1 to TRBJ2-5; 8 bases fit TRBD2. J gave up 7 bases and V 6 bases, and 10 bases lay outside the gene matches. This CDR3 has 14 amino acids. Germline CDR1 reads LGHDT; CDR2 reads YNNKEL (reference sequence). The CDR3 sequence: CASRHSGSIGTQYF. CDR3 nucleotides: TGTGCCAGCAGACACAGCGGGAGCATAGGGACCCAGTACTTC.

This clonotype appeared many times. V is TRBV11-3 and J is TRBJ2-2; a weak D match, TRBD1 (6 bases). The germline V and J ends were trimmed by 2 bases and 3 bases, with 10 bases remaining between them. This CDR3 region has 15 residues. CDR1 is SGHNT, CDR2 YENEEA, per germline. CDR3 DNA sequence: TGTGCCAGCAGCTTACAGGCAGGGGACACCGGGGAGCTGTTTTTT. Amino acid sequence: CASSLQAGDTGELFF.

The chain combines TRBV2 with TRBJ2-3; 10 bases agree with TRBD2. The V gene end was trimmed by 9 bases and the J gene end by 3 bases; junction bases not matched to a gene: 9. The CDR3 spans 15 residues. Germline CDR1 SNHLY, CDR2 FYNNEI. The CDR3, as DNA: TGTGCCAGAACCGGACTAGCGGAAACAACAGATACGCAGTATTTT. Translation: CARTGLAETTDTQYF.

This sequence joins TRBV29-1 and TRBJ2-1; tentatively, D is TRBD2 (6 bases). The germline V gene has CDR1 SQVTM and CDR2 ANQGSEA. The CDR3 runs 12 residues. Trimming removed 0 bases at V and 6 bases at J, with 6 bases between. The DNA of the CDR3 is TGCAGCGTTGAAGAGGGAGGCAATGAGCAGTTCTTC. Translated, it gives CSVEEGGNEQFF.

The V call is TRBV2, the J call TRBJ1-1, with D possibly TRBD1 on 6 matching bases. This CDR3 has 14 residues. The germline gives CDR1 SNHLY, CDR2 FYNNEI. Trimming cost V 6 bases and J 4 bases, with 15 bases left between them. The chain's CDR3 is CASSDTGYRTEAFF. CDR3 sequence (DNA): TGTGCCAGCAGCGATACAGGGTACCGCACTGAAGCTTTCTTT.

This clonotype has ten or more counts. This chain uses TRBV6-1 with TRBJ2-7; 7 nucleotides align to TRBD2. CDR3 length equals 18 residues. Looked up from germline, CDR1 is MNHNS and CDR2 is SASEGT. Trimming took 0 bases from V and 0 from J; bases not matched to a gene: 11. The CDR3 reads CASSEAQSSGANSYEQYF. CDR3 DNA: TGTGCCAGCAGTGAAGCACAGTCTAGCGGAGCTAACTCCTACGAGCAGTACTTC.

The sample holds many counts of this clonotype. This chain connects TRBV5-8 to TRBJ1-5; TRBD1 might be the D (5 bases). Trimming shortened V by 1 base and J by 7 bases, and 12 bases separated the two germline ends. The CDR3 loop spans 14 amino acids. Germline V lookup: CDR1 SGHTS, CDR2 YDEGEE. The CDR3 sequence is CASSLRGVGQPQHF. The CDR3 DNA reads as TGTGCCAGCAGCTTGCGAGGGGTAGGGCAGCCCCAGCATTTT. Full variable domain (remainder filled in from reference TRBV5-8 and TRBJ1-5): EAGVTQSPTHLIKTRGQQATLRCSPISGHTSVYWYQQALGLGLQFLLWYDEGEERNRGNFPPRFSGRQFPNYSSELNVNALELEDSALYLCASSLRGVGQPQHFGDGTRLSIL.

This clonotype was recorded at least ten times. The J gene is TRBJ2-7, the V gene TRBV9; 14 bases are shared with TRBD2. Germline lookup yields CDR1 SGDLS and CDR2 YYNGEE. The CDR3 is made up of 17 amino acids. Losses at the gene ends were 5 bases for V and 3 bases for J; bases not matched to a gene: 10. In nucleotides, the CDR3 is TGTGCCAGCAGTGTCGGACTAGCGGGAGGTATGTACTACGAGCAGTACTTC. Translated: CASSVGLAGGMYYEQYF.

The chain has TRBV29-1 and TRBJ2-7, with 9 positions matching TRBD1. There are 13 residues in the CDR3. From germline, CDR1 is SQVTM and CDR2 ANQGSEA. The trim removed 6 bases at V and 1 base at J, leaving 4 bases unmatched. The CDR3 coding sequence is TGCAGCGTCGAGACAGGGGGTTCCTACGAGCAGTACTTC. Translating it yields CSVETGGSYEQYF.

There are a few counts of this clonotype. This chain's CDR3 is CASSPGLLHQETQYF. CDR3 bases: TGTGCCAGCAGCCCGGGACTCCTACACCAAGAGACCCAGTACTTC. The genes are TRBV7-8 and TRBJ2-5, with a tentative D call TRBD2 (6 bases). Trimming stripped 5 bases from V and 0 bases from J, with 13 bases between. CDR1 is SGHVS and CDR2 is FQNEAQ in the germline V gene. The CDR3 covers 15 residues.

This clonotype was detected many times. The chain is built from TRBV28 and TRBJ1-1; D is unclear. The V end was cut by 7 bases, the J end by 2 bases, with 11 bases between. Germline lookup yields CDR1 MDHEN and CDR2 SYDVKM. The CDR3 is made up of 13 amino acids. The CDR3 nucleotides read TGTGCCAGCATTAGGGAAGTTAACACTGAAGCTTTCTTT. Amino acid sequence: CASIREVNTEAFF. The entire variable domain, with the rest obtained from reference TRBV28 and TRBJ1-1, is as follows: DVKVTQSSRYLVKRTGEKVFLECVQDMDHENMFWYRQDPGLGLRLIYFSYDVKMKEKGDIPEGYSVSREKKERFSLILESASTNQTSMYLCASIREVNTEAFFGQGTRLTVV.

This clonotype showed up many times. This chain links TRBV5-1 with TRBJ2-1; possible D gene TRBD2, 6 bases. The CDR3 runs to 17 residues. The V end lost 1 base, the J end lost 9 bases, and 23 bases lay between the germline ends. The germline gives CDR1 SGHRS, CDR2 YFSETQ. The CDR3 sequence: CASSLNRLVRWGFEQFF. The CDR3 nucleotides are TGCGCCAGCAGCTTGAACCGACTAGTCCGCTGGGGGTTTGAGCAGTTCTTC.